One sample yielded the 19 T cell receptor beta chains listed below, sequenced in a study of type 1 regulatory T cells. From the reads, TCRdb called clonotypes with MiXCR, one entry per CDR3 protein. The sample consists of under 30,000 distinct CDR3 sequences, less than 50% of them appearing once. These receptors' antigens are unknown. The material sequenced was cultured T cells, either the whole culture or a sorted T cell fraction (not recorded which). These TCRs come from a human donor in good health.

This clonotype was detected only a few times. This chain connects TRBV4-2 to TRBJ1-3; D is ambiguous. Germline loops: CDR1 LGHNA, CDR2 YNFKEQ. This CDR3 contains 16 residues. V dropped 1 base and J dropped 0 bases, with 10 bases sitting between them. DNA of the CDR3: TGTGCCAGCAGCCAAGTTTTAGTCAACTCTGGAAACACCATATATTTT. This encodes CASSQVLVNSGNTIYF.

The chain combines TRBV19 with TRBJ2-1; D remains ambiguous. CDR1 and CDR2 from the germline V gene are LNHDA and SQIVND (reference sequence). The CDR3 has 12 residues. Trimming removed 7 bases from V and 0 bases from J, with 4 bases in between. CDR3 residues: CASTGSYNEQFF. The CDR3 DNA reads TGTGCCAGTACGGGCTCCTACAATGAGCAGTTCTTC.

The rearrangement links TRBV18 to TRBJ1-3; D might be TRBD1 (6 bases). Per germline, CDR1 KGHSH and CDR2 LQKENI. V shed 3 bases and J shed 0 bases, with 12 bases lying between them. This CDR3 is 16 amino acids long. CDR3: CASSPLTGSSGNTIYF. DNA for the CDR3: TGTGCCAGCTCACCTTTGACAGGAAGCTCTGGAAACACCATATATTTT.

V usage is TRBV5-1 and J usage is TRBJ2-3, with 9 bases lining up with TRBD2. Germline V gene lookup returns CDR1 SGHRS and CDR2 YFSETQ. V trimming: 0 bases; J trimming: 2 bases; junction bases outside the gene matches: 1. CDR3 size: 15 residues. The DNA for the CDR3 is TGCGCCAGCAGCTTGGGGACTAGCGACACAGATACGCAGTATTTT. It is translated as CASSLGTSDTDTQYF.

V usage is TRBV28 and J usage is TRBJ1-1, with D hard to call. Germline CDR1 MDHEN, CDR2 SYDVKM. With 6 bases removed from V and 4 bases from J, the gap between germline ends came to 9 bases. CDR3 size: 12 residues. The chain's CDR3 is CASRVRVTEAFF. CDR3 nucleotide sequence: TGTGCCAGCAGGGTGCGGGTCACTGAAGCTTTCTTT.

By share of the sample, this clonotype is medium-sized. The chain uses TRBV7-3 and TRBJ1-6; weak D call: TRBD1 (6 bases). Between the trimmed V and J ends, which lost 5 bases and 8 bases, there was a span of 13 bases. Germline V CDR1 and CDR2: SGHTA, FQGTGA. CDR3 size: 14 residues. CDR3 amino acids: CASSLNRDHSPLHF. The DNA for the CDR3 is TGTGCCAGCAGCCTTAACAGGGATCATTCACCCCTCCACTTT.

The CDR3 sequence: CASSQEGGLAVTDTQYF. CDR3 in DNA: TGCGCCAGCAGCCAAGAAGGTGGGCTAGCTGTCACAGATACGCAGTATTTT. This rearrangement joins TRBV4-1 to TRBJ2-3, with TRBD2 as a possible D gene (5 bases). Germline lookup yields CDR1 MGHRA and CDR2 YSYEKL. Trimming shortened V by 0 bases and J by 2 bases, and 15 bases separated the two germline ends. The CDR3 is 17 amino acids.

This chain connects TRBV18 to TRBJ2-7; a weak D match, TRBD1 (5 bases). This CDR3 is 15 amino acids long. Germline V gene lookup returns CDR1 KGHSH and CDR2 LQKENI. The V end lost 0 bases, the J end lost 0 bases, and 9 bases lay between the germline ends. The CDR3 bases are TGTGCCAGCTCACCACCGTATAGGGGCTCCTACGAGCAGTACTTC. Protein sequence: CASSPPYRGSYEQYF.

Only one count was recorded for this clonotype. V gene TRBV14 combines with J gene TRBJ2-7; 9 bases map to TRBD2. This CDR3 region has 17 residues. Germline trimming cut 0 bases from V and 4 bases from J; bases unmatched to any gene: 10. Per the germline V gene, CDR1 is SGHDN and CDR2 is FVKESK. The CDR3 DNA reads as TGTGCCAGCAGCCAAGAAGAAGGGCTAGCGGGGAATTACGAGCAGTACTTC. Translation: CASSQEEGLAGNYEQYF. Filled out from reference TRBV14 and TRBJ2-7, the complete variable domain reads EAGVTQFPSHSVIEKGQTVTLRCDPISGHDNLYWYRRVMGKEIKFLLHFVKESKQDESGMPNNRFLAERTGGTYSTLKVQPAELEDSGVYFCASSQEEGLAGNYEQYFGPGTRLTVT.

This chain joins TRBV20-1 and TRBJ2-2; no definite D call. V lost 2 bases and J lost 1, with 11 bases in between. CDR1 DFQATT and CDR2 SNEGSKA come from the germline V gene (reference sequence). The CDR3 loop spans 15 amino acids. The CDR3 bases are TGCAGTGCTAGAAGAGGTAGCTTGAACACCGGGGAGCTGTTTTTT. Residues: CSARRGSLNTGELFF.

This clonotype was seen a few times. J is TRBJ2-2 and V is TRBV11-2; D is unresolved. This CDR3 spans 14 amino acids. Germline V CDR1 and CDR2: SGHAT, FQNNGV. V lost 7 bases and J lost 6, with 15 bases in between. CDR3 amino acids: CASTKDGGAGELFF. CDR3 nucleotide sequence: TGTGCCAGCACCAAAGACGGTGGGGCCGGGGAGCTGTTTTTT.

This chain joins TRBV6-1 and TRBJ2-1, with 16 bases lining up with TRBD2. The CDR3 is made up of 16 amino acids. Germline lookup yields CDR1 MNHNS and CDR2 SASEGT. V gave up 6 bases and J gave up 11 bases; unmatched junction bases: 10. The CDR3 here is CASRLGTSGGAYKQFF. The CDR3 region has the DNA TGTGCCAGCAGGCTTGGGACTAGCGGGGGGGCCTATAAGCAGTTCTTC.

Only a few counts were recorded for this clonotype. The V call is TRBV20-1, the J call TRBJ2-3; 9 bases line up with TRBD2. The CDR3 length is 15 residues. Germline V gene lookup returns CDR1 DFQATT and CDR2 SNEGSKA (reference sequence). J lost 6 bases, V lost 0 bases, and 7 bases had no gene match. For the CDR3, the DNA is TGCAGTGCTAGAGATTCTAGCGGGGTGGGGGATACGCAGTATTTT. This translates into CSARDSSGVGDTQYF.

This clonotype was observed a few times. V is TRBV11-2 and J is TRBJ2-5; a weak D match, TRBD1 (5 bases). In germline, CDR1 is SGHAT, CDR2 FQNNGV. The CDR3 has 11 residues. With 6 bases removed from V and 3 bases from J, the gap between germline ends came to 5 bases. CDR3 sequence reads: CASRGEETQYF. In nucleotides, the CDR3 is TGTGCCAGCAGAGGGGAAGAGACCCAGTACTTC.

The gene calls are TRBV27 and TRBJ1-5; 7 nucleotides line up with TRBD1. CDR1 is MNHEY, CDR2 SMNVEV, per germline (reference sequence). CDR3 size: 16 residues. Trimming took 3 bases from V and 9 from J; bases not matched to a gene: 14. CDR3 DNA sequence: TGTGCCAGCAGTTTTCTAGGGACAGCCCCTGAGTGGCCCCAGCATTTT. This sequence encodes CASSFLGTAPEWPQHF.

This clonotype was seen only once. Because it lacks the conserved phenylalanine or tryptophan at the end, this CDR3 is likely a read error. The chain joins TRBV9 to TRBJ2-7; D is unresolved. The V gene lost 4 bases and the J gene lost 0 bases, with 11 bases spanning the gap. Germline CDR1 and CDR2: SGDLS and YYNGEE. The CDR3 extends over 14 amino acids. The CDR3 nucleotides read TGTGCCAGCAGCTCAAATCCAGGCTCCTACGAGCAGTACTCC. The encoded protein is CASSSNPGSYEQYS.

This clonotype has a handful of counts. The V gene is TRBV7-2, the J gene TRBJ1-2, with D maybe TRBD1 (5 bases). V was trimmed by 0 bases and J by 4 bases, leaving 12 bases between them. Germline CDR1 reads SGHTA; CDR2 reads FQGNSA. This CDR3 has 15 amino acids. The CDR3 nucleotides are TGTGCCAGCAGCTTAGCTGGTGCAGGGCGCTATGGCTACACCTTC. Its protein is CASSLAGAGRYGYTF.

By its share, this clonotype is medium-sized. The chain links TRBV4-2 to TRBJ2-3; D is possibly TRBD1 or TRBD2 (6 bases each). This CDR3 is built from 16 residues. Between the trimmed V and J ends, which lost 1 base and 3 bases, there was a span of 14 bases. Germline V gene lookup returns CDR1 LGHNA and CDR2 YNFKEQ. In DNA, the CDR3 is TGTGCCAGCAGCCAAGCCGGTGGAGGGGGGACAGATACGCAGTATTTT. It translates to CASSQAGGGGTDTQYF.

This chain links TRBV27 with TRBJ2-2; D is ambiguous. Per the germline V gene, CDR1 is MNHEY and CDR2 is SMNVEV (reference sequence). This CDR3 has 16 residues. Trimming removed 5 bases from V and 0 bases from J, with 13 bases in between. This CDR3 is CASSPLPRANTGELFF. Here the CDR3 DNA reads TGTGCCAGCAGTCCCCTGCCGCGCGCGAACACCGGGGAGCTGTTTTTT.